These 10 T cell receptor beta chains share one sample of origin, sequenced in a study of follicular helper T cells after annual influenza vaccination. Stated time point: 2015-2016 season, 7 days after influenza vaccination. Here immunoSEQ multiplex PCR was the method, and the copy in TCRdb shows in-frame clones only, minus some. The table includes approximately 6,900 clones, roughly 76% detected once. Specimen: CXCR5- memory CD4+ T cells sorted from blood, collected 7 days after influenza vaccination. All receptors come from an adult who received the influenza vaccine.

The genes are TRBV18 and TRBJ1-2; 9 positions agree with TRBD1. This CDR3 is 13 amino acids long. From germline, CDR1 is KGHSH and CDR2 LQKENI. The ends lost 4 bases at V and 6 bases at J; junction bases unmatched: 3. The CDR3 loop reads CASSRDRADGYTF. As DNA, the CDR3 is TGTGCCAGCTCACGGGACAGGGCTGATGGCTACACCTTC. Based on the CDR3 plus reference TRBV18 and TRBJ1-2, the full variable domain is NAGVMQNPRHLVRRRGQEARLRCSPMKGHSHVYWYRQLPEEGLKFMVYLQKENIIDESGMPKERFSAEFPKEGPSILRIQQVVRGDSAAYFCASSRDRADGYTFGSGTRLTVV.

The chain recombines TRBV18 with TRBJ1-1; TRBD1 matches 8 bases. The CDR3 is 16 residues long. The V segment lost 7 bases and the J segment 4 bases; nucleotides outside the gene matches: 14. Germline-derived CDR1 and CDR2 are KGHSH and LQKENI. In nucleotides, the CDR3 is TGTGCCAGCTTACCGGGACAGGTAGGGACCGGCACTGAAGCTTTCTTT. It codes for CASLPGQVGTGTEAFF.

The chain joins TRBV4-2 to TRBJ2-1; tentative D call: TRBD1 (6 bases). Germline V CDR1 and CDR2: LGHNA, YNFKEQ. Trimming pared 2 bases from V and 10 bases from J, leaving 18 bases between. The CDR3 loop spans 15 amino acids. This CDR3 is CASSQRGSGAKEQFF. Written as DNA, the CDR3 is TGTGCCAGCAGCCAAAGGGGGTCAGGGGCGAAGGAGCAGTTCTTC.

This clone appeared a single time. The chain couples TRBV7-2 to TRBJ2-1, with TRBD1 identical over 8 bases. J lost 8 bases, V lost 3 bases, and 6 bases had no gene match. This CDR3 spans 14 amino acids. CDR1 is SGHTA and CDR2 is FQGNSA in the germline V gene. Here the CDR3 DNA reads TGTGCCAGCAGCTTGGCAGGGGGCTGGGATGAGCAGTTCTTC. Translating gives CASSLAGGWDEQFF.

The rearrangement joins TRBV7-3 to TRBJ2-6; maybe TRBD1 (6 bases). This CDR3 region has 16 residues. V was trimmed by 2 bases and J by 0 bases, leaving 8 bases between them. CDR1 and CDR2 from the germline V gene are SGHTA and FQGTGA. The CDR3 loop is CASSLSGASGANVLTF. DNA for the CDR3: TGTGCCAGCAGCTTATCAGGGGCCTCTGGGGCCAACGTCCTGACTTTC. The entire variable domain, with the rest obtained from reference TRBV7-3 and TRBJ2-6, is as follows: GAGVSQTPSNKVTEKGKYVELRCDPISGHTALYWYRQSLGQGPEFLIYFQGTGAADDSGLPNDRFFAVRPEGSVSTLKIQRTERGDSAVYLCASSLSGASGANVLTFGAGSRLTVL.

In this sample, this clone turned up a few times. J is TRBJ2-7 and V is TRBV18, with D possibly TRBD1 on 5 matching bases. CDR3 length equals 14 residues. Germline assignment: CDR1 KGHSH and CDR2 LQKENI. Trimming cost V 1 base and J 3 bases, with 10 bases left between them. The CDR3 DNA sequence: TGTGCCAGCTCACCACAAGGGGTGAGCTACGAGCAGTACTTC. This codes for CASSPQGVSYEQYF.

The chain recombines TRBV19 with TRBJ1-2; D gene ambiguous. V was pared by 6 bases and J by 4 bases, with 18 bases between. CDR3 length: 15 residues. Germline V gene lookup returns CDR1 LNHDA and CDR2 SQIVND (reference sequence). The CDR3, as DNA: TGTGCCAGTAGACATGGGGAGAAAATAGTCTATGGCTACACCTTC. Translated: CASRHGEKIVYGYTF.

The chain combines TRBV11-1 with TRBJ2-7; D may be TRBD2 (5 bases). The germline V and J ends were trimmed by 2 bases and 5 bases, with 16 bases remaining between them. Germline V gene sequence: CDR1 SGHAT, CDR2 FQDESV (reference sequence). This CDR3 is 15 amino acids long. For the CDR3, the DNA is TGTGCCAGCAGCTTAAGGGTCGGGGTTTGGAACGAGCAGTACTTC. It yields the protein CASSLRVGVWNEQYF.

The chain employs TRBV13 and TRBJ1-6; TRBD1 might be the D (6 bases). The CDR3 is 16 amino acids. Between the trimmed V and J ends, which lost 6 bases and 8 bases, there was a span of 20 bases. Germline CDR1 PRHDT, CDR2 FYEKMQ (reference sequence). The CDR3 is CASSTRPGATHSPLHF. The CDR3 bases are TGTGCCAGCAGTACCCGGCCGGGGGCGACTCATTCACCCCTCCACTTT.

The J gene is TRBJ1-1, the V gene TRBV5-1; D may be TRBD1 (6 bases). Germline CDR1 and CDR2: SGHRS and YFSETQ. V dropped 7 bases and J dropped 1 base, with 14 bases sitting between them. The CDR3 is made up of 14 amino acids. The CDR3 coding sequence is TGCGCCAGCGACCCAGGGGTGGGGAACACTGAAGCTTTCTTT. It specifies CASDPGVGNTEAFF.